This TCR beta chain stems from a study of shared clonotypes between healthy human individuals. Turning to this clone: Its antigen is not known. Other DNA sequences in this specimen translate into the identical CDR3.

Notes on the study in general: Apart from blood, nothing was sampled; tissue repertoires likely differ. Across subsets, estimated richness was generally greater for naive than for memory populations.

Produced via immunoSEQ multiplex PCR; TCRdb's table is partial and in-frame only. The sample includes about 2.4 million clones, over 85% seen only once; the top ten take roughly 0.36%. The CDR3 contains 12 residues. V lost 2 bases, J lost 12 bases, and 12 bases lay in between. Per germline, CDR1 SGDLS and CDR2 YYNGEE. The TCR sequence derives from a man aged 18 to 30 in good health. Some clones in this sample may be carry-over from other donors' samples. Sequenced input: naive CD4+ T cells from PBMCs. The subset was: CD45RA+ positively selected. The chain employs TRBV9 and TRBJ2-1; D could derive from TRBD1 or TRBD2 (5 bases each). The chain's CDR3 is CASSVGTSGQFF. DNA of the CDR3: TGTGCCAGCAGCGTGGGGACCTCCGGGCAGTTCTTC.